Each of the 25 T cell receptor beta chains below was sequenced from the same sample in a study of blood T cell repertoires in COVID-19. The table came from immunoSEQ multiplex PCR; TCRdb's copy has only in-frame clones and leaves some out. The sample holds about 260,000 clones; 88% are singletons and the top ten take 0.7%. The sequenced sample was peripheral blood. The receptors come from a human donor in a cohort sampled during active COVID-19.

The chain joins TRBV19 to TRBJ1-6, with unresolved D. V lost 2 bases and J 8 bases, leaving 13 bases between the germline ends. Germline lookup yields CDR1 LNHDA and CDR2 SQIVND (reference sequence). The CDR3 is 15 amino acids. The CDR3 nucleotides read TGTGCCAGTAGTATATCCCCCGGGTCCTATTCACCCCTCCACTTT. This encodes CASSISPGSYSPLHF. The full variable domain, its missing parts supplied by reference TRBV19 and TRBJ1-6, is DGGITQSPKYLFRKEGQNVTLSCEQNLNHDAMYWYRQDPGQGLRLIYYSQIVNDFQKGDIAEGYSVSREKKESFPLTVTSAQKNPTAFYLCASSISPGSYSPLHFGNGTRLTVT.

The V gene is TRBV7-2, the J gene TRBJ2-3; 10 bases agree with TRBD2. Germline V gene sequence: CDR1 SGHTA, CDR2 FQGNSA. The length of the CDR3 is 18 residues. The V segment lost 0 bases and the J segment 4 bases; nucleotides outside the gene matches: 10. In DNA form, the CDR3 reads TGTGCCAGCAGCTTAGCGGGCCAGCGGGGGGGTGTGGCAGATACGCAGTATTTT. Translating gives CASSLAGQRGGVADTQYF.

J is TRBJ2-3 and V is TRBV5-1, with a weak D call TRBD2 (6 bases). The CDR3 loop spans 13 amino acids. Trimming cost V 4 bases and J 2 bases, with 8 bases left between them. Germline CDR1 reads SGHRS; CDR2 reads YFSETQ. This chain's CDR3 is CASSRGLTDTQYF. CDR3 coding DNA: TGCGCCAGCAGCCGGGGACTCACAGATACGCAGTATTTT.

The chain has TRBV12-3 or TRBV12-4 and TRBJ2-1; no clear D. The ends were cut back, 5 bases at V and 2 bases at J, with 7 bases in the middle. The CDR3 runs to 13 residues. The CDR3 sequence: CASSPPPYNEQFF. The CDR3 bases are TGTGCCAGCAGTCCCCCTCCCTACAATGAGCAGTTCTTC.

The chain's CDR3 is CASSLVGQTYGYTF. CDR3 DNA: TGTGCCAGCAGCTTAGTGGGCCAGACCTATGGCTACACCTTC. V usage is TRBV7-2 and J usage is TRBJ1-2, with D unresolved. There are 14 residues in the CDR3. V was trimmed by 1 base and J by 4 bases, leaving 10 bases between them. Germline lookup yields CDR1 SGHTA and CDR2 FQGNSA.

The V and J genes are TRBV2 and TRBJ1-6; D might be TRBD1 (6 bases). Germline-derived CDR1 and CDR2 are SNHLY and FYNNEI. Trimming removed 7 bases at V and 2 bases at J, with 9 bases between. This CDR3 contains 14 residues. Here the CDR3 DNA reads TGTGCCAGCACTCAGGGGCCCTATAATTCACCCCTCCACTTT. Residues: CASTQGPYNSPLHF.

V and J are TRBV6-6 and TRBJ1-1; D might be TRBD1 (5 bases). CDR3 length: 15 amino acids. V was pared by 1 base and J by 1 base, with 10 bases between. CDR1 and CDR2 (germline): MNHNY, SVGAGI (reference sequence). In DNA form, the CDR3 reads TGTGCCAGCAGTTACTACTTGACAGAGAACACTGAAGCTTTCTTT. This encodes CASSYYLTENTEAFF.

The CDR3 DNA reads TGTGCCAGCAGCCCCCAGCGGGGGGGCCTGGGGGTAAATGAGCAGTTCTTC. Its protein product is CASSPQRGGLGVNEQFF. V usage is TRBV7-9 and J usage is TRBJ2-1; TRBD2 matches at 10 bases. Germline assignment: CDR1 SEHNR and CDR2 FQNEAQ (reference sequence). J lost 7 bases, V lost 5 bases, and 14 bases had no gene match. The CDR3 sequence is 17 residues long.

The gene calls are TRBV6-2 or TRBV6-3 and TRBJ1-2; D uncertain. This CDR3 comprises 15 residues. Germline V gene sequence: CDR1 MNHEY, CDR2 SVGEGT. The V gene lost 0 bases and the J gene lost 8 bases, with 16 bases spanning the gap. CDR3 sequence reads: CASSYSKGSLQGYTF. The CDR3 bases are TGTGCCAGCAGTTACTCCAAAGGCAGCCTACAGGGCTACACCTTC.

The CDR3 DNA follows: TGTGCCATGAGCGGGAGGGCGGGCACTGAGCAGTTCTTC. It yields the protein CAMSGRAGTEQFF. This chain uses TRBV19 with TRBJ2-1, with 10 bases matching TRBD2. Germline assignment: CDR1 LNHDA and CDR2 SQIVND (reference sequence). The CDR3 contains 13 residues. With 10 bases clipped from V and 9 bases from J, the junction kept 9 bases outside the gene matches.

The V call is TRBV6-1, the J call TRBJ2-7; D might be TRBD1 (6 bases). The CDR3 covers 14 residues. V was trimmed by 2 bases and J by 5 bases, leaving 13 bases between them. Germline CDR1 is MNHNS and CDR2 is SASEGT. The CDR3 sequence: CASSEYRELHEQYF. CDR3 bases: TGTGCCAGCAGTGAATACAGGGAATTACACGAGCAGTACTTC.

The count of this clone is one. This chain links TRBV7-9 with TRBJ1-1; D possibly corresponds to TRBD1 (5 bases). Between the trimmed V and J ends, which lost 5 bases and 3 bases, there was a span of 13 bases. Looked up from germline, CDR1 is SEHNR and CDR2 is FQNEAQ (reference sequence). The CDR3 covers 14 residues. CDR3 DNA sequence: TGTGCCAGCAGCCGGGGGGAGGGGCACACTGAAGCTTTCTTT. Residues: CASSRGEGHTEAFF.

DNA of the CDR3: TGTGCCAGTAGTACGGGACTAGCGGTCTCCTACGAGCAGTACTTC. As protein: CASSTGLAVSYEQYF. This chain connects TRBV19 to TRBJ2-7; 11 bases line up with TRBD2. The CDR3 is 15 residues long. The V gene end was trimmed by 4 bases and the J gene end by 0 bases; junction bases not matched to a gene: 2. CDR1 LNHDA and CDR2 SQIVND come from the germline V gene (reference sequence).

V usage is TRBV3-1 (or the pseudogene TRBV3-2) and J usage is TRBJ1-2, with 10 bases fitting TRBD1. Germline V gives CDR1 LGHDT, CDR2 YNNKEL (reference sequence). The CDR3 is 16 amino acids. J gave up 8 bases and V 1 base, and 10 bases lay outside the gene matches. CDR3 region: CASSQASYGTGEGYTF. CDR3 coding DNA: TGTGCCAGCAGCCAAGCTTCTTATGGGACAGGGGAGGGCTACACCTTC.

The chain uses TRBV6-2 or TRBV6-3 and TRBJ2-1; D is ambiguous. The V end lost 6 bases, the J end lost 4 bases, and 7 bases lay between the germline ends. CDR3 size: 12 residues. Germline CDR1 and CDR2: MNHEY and SVGEGT. The DNA of the CDR3 is TGTGCCAGCAGCCCGCGGTACAATGAGCAGTTCTTC. This gives the protein CASSPRYNEQFF.

The rearrangement links TRBV18 to TRBJ2-7; possibly TRBD1 for D (6 bases). CDR1 is KGHSH, CDR2 LQKENI, per germline. V was pared by 3 bases and J by 2 bases, with 14 bases between. The CDR3 is 15 residues long. CDR3 sequence reads: CASSPKQGATYEQYF. The DNA of the CDR3 is TGTGCCAGCTCACCCAAACAGGGAGCCACCTACGAGCAGTACTTC.

This chain links TRBV4-2 with TRBJ2-1; 7 bases are a match to TRBD2. Germline CDR1 reads LGHNA; CDR2 reads YNFKEQ. J gave up 6 bases and V 0 bases, and 14 bases lay outside the gene matches. The CDR3 sequence is 18 residues long. The CDR3 bases are TGTGCCAGCAGCCAAGAGGGGGGGACGGGAGCCCCCCTCAATGAGCAGTTCTTC. This encodes CASSQEGGTGAPLNEQFF.

Remarks on this clone: At one end, the junction sequence differs from germline, possibly due to a read error. The chain employs TRBV19 and TRBJ2-7; TRBD1 matches 12 bases. Germline V gives CDR1 LNHDA, CDR2 SQIVND (reference sequence). The CDR3 extends over 14 amino acids. CDR3 nucleotide sequence: TGTGCCAGTAGCGGGACAGGGGGCTCCAACGAGCAGTACTTC. It translates to CASSGTGGSNEQYF.

The chain combines TRBV5-8 with TRBJ1-1, with 9 bases aligning to TRBD1. Germline CDR1 reads SGHTS; CDR2 reads YDEGEE. The CDR3 length is 14 residues. J was trimmed by 4 bases and V by 5 bases; bases with no gene match: 6. CDR3: CASSSGTGSTEAFF. DNA of the CDR3: TGTGCCAGCAGTTCCGGGACAGGGAGCACTGAAGCTTTCTTT.

This clone showed up just once. This rearrangement joins TRBV5-1 to TRBJ2-6; no clear D. The V end lost 0 bases, the J end lost 2 bases, and 12 bases lay between the germline ends. Germline assignment: CDR1 SGHRS and CDR2 YFSETQ. This CDR3 is 17 amino acids long. The CDR3 bases are TGCGCCAGCAGCTTGGTGTCCACATCACCTGGGGCCAACGTCCTGACTTTC. Protein sequence: CASSLVSTSPGANVLTF.

Only one count was recorded for this clone. This chain joins TRBV25-1 and TRBJ2-7; D might be TRBD1 (5 bases). Per germline, CDR1 MGHDK and CDR2 SYGVNS. The CDR3 has 15 amino acids. The V end was cut by 2 bases, the J end by 0 bases, with 11 bases between. CDR3: CASSEGAGFSYEQYF. CDR3 nucleotide sequence: TGTGCCAGCAGTGAAGGGGCAGGCTTCTCCTACGAGCAGTACTTC.

The chain uses TRBV6-5 and TRBJ2-7; TRBD1 matches at 7 bases. Germline assignment: CDR1 MNHEY and CDR2 SVGAGI. With 7 bases clipped from V and 3 bases from J, the junction kept 12 bases outside the gene matches. The CDR3 contains 15 residues. CDR3 bases: TGTGCCAGCACCCTGGGGACAGACTTCTTCTACGAGCAGTACTTC. Translating it yields CASTLGTDFFYEQYF.

This clone was seen a single time. The V and J genes are TRBV5-1 and TRBJ2-7; 7 positions agree with TRBD1. Unmatched junction bases numbered 4, after V lost 0 bases and J lost 4 bases. Germline CDR1 SGHRS, CDR2 YFSETQ. The CDR3 is 14 residues long. CDR3 amino acids: CASSLEGGRYEQYF. The CDR3 DNA follows: TGCGCCAGCAGCTTGGAAGGGGGCAGGTACGAGCAGTACTTC. Combining the CDR3 with reference TRBV5-1 and TRBJ2-7 gives the whole variable domain KAGVTQTPRYLIKTRGQQVTLSCSPISGHRSVSWYQQTPGQGLQFLFEYFSETQRNKGNFPGRFSGRQFSNSRSEMNVSTLELGDSALYLCASSLEGGRYEQYFGPGTRLTVT.

This chain uses TRBV4-3 with TRBJ2-1, with TRBD2 identical over 7 bases. V was clipped by 1 base and J by 7 bases; unmatched bases: 13. The CDR3 has 17 residues. Per germline, CDR1 LGHNA and CDR2 YSLEER. CDR3 nucleotide sequence: TGCGCCAGCAGCCAAGGGGGGGGGTTCTCCGAGGGTAATGAGCAGTTCTTC. Encoded protein: CASSQGGGFSEGNEQFF.

J is TRBJ1-1 and V is TRBV7-2; D is ambiguous. Deletions cut 1 base from V and 5 bases from J, with 11 bases between. This CDR3 region has 14 residues. Germline lookup yields CDR1 SGHTA and CDR2 FQGNSA. This CDR3 reads CASSLGIAETEAFF. In nucleotides, the CDR3 is TGTGCCAGCAGCTTAGGAATAGCGGAAACTGAAGCTTTCTTT.